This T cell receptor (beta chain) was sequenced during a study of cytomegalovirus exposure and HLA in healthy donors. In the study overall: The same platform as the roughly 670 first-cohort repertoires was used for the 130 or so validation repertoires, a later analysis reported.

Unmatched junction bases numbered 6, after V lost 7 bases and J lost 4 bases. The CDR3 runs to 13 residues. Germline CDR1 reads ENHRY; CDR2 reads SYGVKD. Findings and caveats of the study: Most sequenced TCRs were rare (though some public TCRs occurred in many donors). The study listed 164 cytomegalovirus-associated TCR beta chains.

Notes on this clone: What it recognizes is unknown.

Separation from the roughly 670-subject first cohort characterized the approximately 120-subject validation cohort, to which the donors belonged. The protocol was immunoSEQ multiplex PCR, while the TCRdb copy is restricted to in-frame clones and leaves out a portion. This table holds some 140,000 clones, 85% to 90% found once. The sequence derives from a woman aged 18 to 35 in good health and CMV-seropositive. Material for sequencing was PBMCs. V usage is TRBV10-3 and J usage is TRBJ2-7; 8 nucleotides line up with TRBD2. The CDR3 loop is CAITGGEGYEQYF. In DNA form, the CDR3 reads TGTGCCATCACCGGGGGGGAGGGTTACGAGCAGTACTTC.